The source of this TCR beta chain is a study of shared clonotypes between healthy human individuals. V was clipped by 0 bases and J by 8 bases, with 13 bases between them. Germline V gives CDR1 SEHNR, CDR2 FQNEAQ (reference sequence). The CDR3 spans 15 residues. The naive CD8 population came from CD45RO-negative cells selected for CCR7, without terminally differentiated effector memory CD45RA+ cells. Assay used: immunoSEQ multiplex PCR; TCRdb lists only in-frame clones, some missing. This sample yields around 640,000 clones, of which approximately 96% are seen a single time; roughly 0.1% belongs to the top ten.

This TCR came from a woman aged 25 to 45 in good health. The specimen was naive CD8+ T cells sorted from blood. The chain recombines TRBV7-9 with TRBJ1-4; D gene ambiguous. The chain's CDR3 is CASSLATEPGEKLFF. In DNA, the CDR3 is TGTGCCAGCAGCTTAGCAACAGAACCGGGAGAAAAACTGTTTTTT.